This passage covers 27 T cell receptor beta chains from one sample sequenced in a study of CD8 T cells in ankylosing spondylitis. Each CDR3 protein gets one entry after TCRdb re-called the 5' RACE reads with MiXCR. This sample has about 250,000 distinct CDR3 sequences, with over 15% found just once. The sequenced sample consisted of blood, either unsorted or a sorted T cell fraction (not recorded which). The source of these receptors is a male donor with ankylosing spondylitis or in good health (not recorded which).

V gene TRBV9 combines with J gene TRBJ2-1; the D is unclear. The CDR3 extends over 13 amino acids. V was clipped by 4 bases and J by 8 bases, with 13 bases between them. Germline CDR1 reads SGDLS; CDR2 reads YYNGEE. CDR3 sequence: CASSPPGRYEQFF. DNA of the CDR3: TGTGCCAGCAGCCCTCCTGGGCGATATGAGCAGTTCTTC.

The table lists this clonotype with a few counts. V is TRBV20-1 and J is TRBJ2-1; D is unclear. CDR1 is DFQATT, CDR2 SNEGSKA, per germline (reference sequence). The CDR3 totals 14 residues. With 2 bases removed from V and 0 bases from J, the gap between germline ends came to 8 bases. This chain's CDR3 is CSARTSNSYNEQFF. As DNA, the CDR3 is TGCAGTGCTAGAACTTCCAACTCCTACAATGAGCAGTTCTTC.

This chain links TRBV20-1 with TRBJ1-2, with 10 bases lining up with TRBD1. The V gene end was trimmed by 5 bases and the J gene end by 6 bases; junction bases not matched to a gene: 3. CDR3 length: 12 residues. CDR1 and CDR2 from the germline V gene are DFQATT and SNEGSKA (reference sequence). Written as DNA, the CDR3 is TGCAGTGCTCTAGACAGGGGGCATGGCTACACCTTC. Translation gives CSALDRGHGYTF.

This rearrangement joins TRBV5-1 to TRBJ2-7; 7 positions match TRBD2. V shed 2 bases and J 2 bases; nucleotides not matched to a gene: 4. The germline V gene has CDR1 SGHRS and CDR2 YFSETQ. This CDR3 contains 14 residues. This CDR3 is CASSFTAGTYEQYF. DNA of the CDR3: TGCGCCAGCAGCTTCACAGCGGGGACCTACGAGCAGTACTTC. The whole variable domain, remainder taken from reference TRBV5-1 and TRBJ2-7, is KAGVTQTPRYLIKTRGQQVTLSCSPISGHRSVSWYQQTPGQGLQFLFEYFSETQRNKGNFPGRFSGRQFSNSRSEMNVSTLELGDSALYLCASSFTAGTYEQYFGPGTRLTVT.

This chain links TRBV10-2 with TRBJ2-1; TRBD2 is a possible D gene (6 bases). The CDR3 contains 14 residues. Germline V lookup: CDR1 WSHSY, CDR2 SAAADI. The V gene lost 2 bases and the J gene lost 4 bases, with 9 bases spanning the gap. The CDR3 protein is CASSEGTPYNEQFF. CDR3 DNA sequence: TGCGCCAGCAGTGAGGGGACTCCTTACAATGAGCAGTTCTTC.

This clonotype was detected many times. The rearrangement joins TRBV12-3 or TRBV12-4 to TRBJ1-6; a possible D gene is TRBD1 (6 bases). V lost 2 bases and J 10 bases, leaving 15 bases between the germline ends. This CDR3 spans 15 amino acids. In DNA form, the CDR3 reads TGTGCCAGCAGTTTAATGGGGGGCTCAGGGTCACCCCTCCACTTT. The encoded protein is CASSLMGGSGSPLHF.

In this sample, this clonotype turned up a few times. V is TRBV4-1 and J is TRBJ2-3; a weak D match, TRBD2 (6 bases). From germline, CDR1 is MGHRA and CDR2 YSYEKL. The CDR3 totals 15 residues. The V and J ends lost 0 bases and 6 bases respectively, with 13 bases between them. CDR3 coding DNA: TGCGCCAGCAGCCAAGATGGGCGGGATTGGGATACGCAGTATTTT. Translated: CASSQDGRDWDTQYF.

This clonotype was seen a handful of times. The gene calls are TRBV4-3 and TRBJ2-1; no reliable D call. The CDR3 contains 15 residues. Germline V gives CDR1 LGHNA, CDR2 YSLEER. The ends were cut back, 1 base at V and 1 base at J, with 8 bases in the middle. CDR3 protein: CASSQGTGSYNEQFF. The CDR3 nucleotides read TGCGCCAGCAGCCAAGGAACGGGTTCCTACAATGAGCAGTTCTTC.

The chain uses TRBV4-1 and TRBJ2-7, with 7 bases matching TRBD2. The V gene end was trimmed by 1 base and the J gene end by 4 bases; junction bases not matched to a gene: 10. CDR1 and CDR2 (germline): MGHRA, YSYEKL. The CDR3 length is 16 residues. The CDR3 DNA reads TGCGCCAGCAGCCAAGGTCGGTTCGAGGGAGGGTACGAGCAGTACTTC. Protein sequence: CASSQGRFEGGYEQYF.

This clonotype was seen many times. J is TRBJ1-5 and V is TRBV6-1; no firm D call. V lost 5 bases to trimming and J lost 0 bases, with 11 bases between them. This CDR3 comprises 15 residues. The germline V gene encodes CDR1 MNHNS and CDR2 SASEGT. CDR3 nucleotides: TGTGCCAGCAGTACCAGTGTTTATAGCAATCAGCCCCAGCATTTT. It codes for CASSTSVYSNQPQHF.

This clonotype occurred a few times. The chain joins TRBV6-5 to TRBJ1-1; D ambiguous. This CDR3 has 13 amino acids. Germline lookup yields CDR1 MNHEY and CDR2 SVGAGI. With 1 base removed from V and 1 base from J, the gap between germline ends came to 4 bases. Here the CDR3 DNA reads TGTGCCAGCAGTTACTATGGGAACACTGAAGCTTTCTTT. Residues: CASSYYGNTEAFF.

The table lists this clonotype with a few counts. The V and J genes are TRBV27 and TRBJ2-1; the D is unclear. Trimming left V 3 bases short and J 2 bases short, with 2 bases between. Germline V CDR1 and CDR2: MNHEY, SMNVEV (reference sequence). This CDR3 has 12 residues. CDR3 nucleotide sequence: TGTGCCAGCAGTTTGACCTACAATGAGCAGTTCTTC. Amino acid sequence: CASSLTYNEQFF.

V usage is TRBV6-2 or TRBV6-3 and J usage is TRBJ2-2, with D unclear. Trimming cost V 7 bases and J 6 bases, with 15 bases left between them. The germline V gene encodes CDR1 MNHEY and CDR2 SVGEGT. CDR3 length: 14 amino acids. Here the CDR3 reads CASKNKPLAGELFF. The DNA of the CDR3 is TGTGCCAGCAAAAACAAGCCCCTGGCCGGGGAGCTGTTTTTT.

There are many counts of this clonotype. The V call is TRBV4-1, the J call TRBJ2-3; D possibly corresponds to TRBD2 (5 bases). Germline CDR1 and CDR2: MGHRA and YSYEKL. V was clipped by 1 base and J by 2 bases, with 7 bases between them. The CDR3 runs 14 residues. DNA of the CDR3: TGCGCCAGCAGCCAAGTAGGACTCACAGATACGCAGTATTTT. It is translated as CASSQVGLTDTQYF.

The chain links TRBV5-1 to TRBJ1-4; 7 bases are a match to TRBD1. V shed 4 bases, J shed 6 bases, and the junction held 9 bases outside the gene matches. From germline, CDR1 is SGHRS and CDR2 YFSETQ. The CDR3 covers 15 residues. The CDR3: CASSHGTEHYEKLFF. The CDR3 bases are TGCGCCAGCAGCCACGGGACAGAGCATTATGAAAAACTGTTTTTT.

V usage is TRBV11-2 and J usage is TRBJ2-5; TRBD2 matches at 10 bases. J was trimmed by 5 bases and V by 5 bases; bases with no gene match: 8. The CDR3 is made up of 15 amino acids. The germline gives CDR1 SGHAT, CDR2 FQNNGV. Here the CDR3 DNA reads TGTGCCAGCAGCCCAAGCGGGAGGGGGGGGGAGACCCAGTACTTC. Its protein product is CASSPSGRGGETQYF.

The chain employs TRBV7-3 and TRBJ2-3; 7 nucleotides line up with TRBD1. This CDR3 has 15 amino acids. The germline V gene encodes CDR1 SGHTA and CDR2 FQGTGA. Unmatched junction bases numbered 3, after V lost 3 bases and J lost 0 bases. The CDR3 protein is CASSFGTASTDTQYF. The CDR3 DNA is TGTGCCAGCAGCTTCGGGACAGCTAGCACAGATACGCAGTATTTT.

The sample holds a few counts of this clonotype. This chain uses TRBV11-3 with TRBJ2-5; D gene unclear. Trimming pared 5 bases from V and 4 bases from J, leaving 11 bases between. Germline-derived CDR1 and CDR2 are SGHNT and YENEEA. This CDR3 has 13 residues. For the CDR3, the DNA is TGTGCCAGCAGCCTCACAGTGGGAGAGACCCAGTACTTC. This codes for CASSLTVGETQYF.

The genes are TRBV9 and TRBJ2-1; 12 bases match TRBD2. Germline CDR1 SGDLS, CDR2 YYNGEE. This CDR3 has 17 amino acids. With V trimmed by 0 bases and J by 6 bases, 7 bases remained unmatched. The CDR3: CASSVGTSGRNPNEQFF. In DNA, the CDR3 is TGTGCCAGCAGCGTAGGAACTAGCGGGAGGAATCCCAATGAGCAGTTCTTC. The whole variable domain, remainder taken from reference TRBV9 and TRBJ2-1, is DSGVTQTPKHLITATGQRVTLRCSPRSGDLSVYWYQQSLDQGLQFLIQYYNGEERAKGNILERFSAQQFPDLHSELNLSSLELGDSALYFCASSVGTSGRNPNEQFFGPGTRLTVL.

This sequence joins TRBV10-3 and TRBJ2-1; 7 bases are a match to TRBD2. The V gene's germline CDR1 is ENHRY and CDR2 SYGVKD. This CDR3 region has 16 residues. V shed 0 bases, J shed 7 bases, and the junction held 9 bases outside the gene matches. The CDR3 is CAISESGASGTNEQFF. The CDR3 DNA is TGTGCCATCAGTGAGTCAGGGGCTAGCGGTACGAATGAGCAGTTCTTC.

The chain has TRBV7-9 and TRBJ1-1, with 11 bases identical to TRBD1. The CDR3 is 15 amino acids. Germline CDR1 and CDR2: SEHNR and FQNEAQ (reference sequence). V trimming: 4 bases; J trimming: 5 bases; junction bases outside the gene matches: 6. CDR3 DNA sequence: TGTGCCAGCAGCTCACCGGACAGGGGGCTTACTGAAGCTTTCTTT. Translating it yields CASSSPDRGLTEAFF.

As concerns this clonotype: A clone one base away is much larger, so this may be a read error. The CDR3 DNA sequence: TGTGCCAGCATTAAGGGGGCCAACTCCTACGAGCAGTACTTC. Translation gives CASIKGANSYEQYF. The chain combines TRBV6-5 with TRBJ2-7; 7 nucleotides agree with TRBD1. This CDR3 is 14 amino acids long. The ends lost 7 bases at V and 0 bases at J; junction bases unmatched: 6. CDR1 is MNHEY and CDR2 is SVGAGI in the germline V gene.

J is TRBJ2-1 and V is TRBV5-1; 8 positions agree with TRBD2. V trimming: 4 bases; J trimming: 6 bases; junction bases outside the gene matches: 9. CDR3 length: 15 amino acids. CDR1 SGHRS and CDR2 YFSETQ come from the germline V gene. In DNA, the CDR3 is TGCGCCAGCAGCCCGGGACTAGTGCTTGGCAATGAGCAGTTCTTC. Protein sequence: CASSPGLVLGNEQFF.

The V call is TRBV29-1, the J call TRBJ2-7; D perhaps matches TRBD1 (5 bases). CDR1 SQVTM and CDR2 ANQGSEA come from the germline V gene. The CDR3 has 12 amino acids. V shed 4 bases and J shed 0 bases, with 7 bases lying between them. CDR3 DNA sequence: TGCAGCGTTGTGGACAACTCCTACGAGCAGTACTTC. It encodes CSVVDNSYEQYF.

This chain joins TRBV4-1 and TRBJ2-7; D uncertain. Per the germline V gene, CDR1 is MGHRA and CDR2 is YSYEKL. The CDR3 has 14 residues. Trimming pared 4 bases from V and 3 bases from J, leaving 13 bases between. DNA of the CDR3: TGCGCCAGCAGCCCGGCCCCGGTGGGCTACGAGCAGTACTTC. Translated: CASSPAPVGYEQYF.

CDR3 sequence reads: CASSLRQGSNEQFF. DNA for the CDR3: TGTGCCAGCAGTTTACGCCAGGGGTCCAATGAGCAGTTCTTC. The chain employs TRBV28 and TRBJ2-1; weak D call: TRBD1 (6 bases). Trimming took off 2 bases at V and 6 bases at J, with 11 bases between the two ends. There are 14 residues in the CDR3. Germline CDR1 is MDHEN and CDR2 is SYDVKM.

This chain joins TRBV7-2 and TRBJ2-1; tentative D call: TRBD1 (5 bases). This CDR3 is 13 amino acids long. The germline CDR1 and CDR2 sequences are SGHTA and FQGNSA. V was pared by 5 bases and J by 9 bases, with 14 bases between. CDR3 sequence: CASSPDPGAEQFF. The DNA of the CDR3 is TGTGCCAGCAGCCCCGACCCTGGGGCTGAGCAGTTCTTC.